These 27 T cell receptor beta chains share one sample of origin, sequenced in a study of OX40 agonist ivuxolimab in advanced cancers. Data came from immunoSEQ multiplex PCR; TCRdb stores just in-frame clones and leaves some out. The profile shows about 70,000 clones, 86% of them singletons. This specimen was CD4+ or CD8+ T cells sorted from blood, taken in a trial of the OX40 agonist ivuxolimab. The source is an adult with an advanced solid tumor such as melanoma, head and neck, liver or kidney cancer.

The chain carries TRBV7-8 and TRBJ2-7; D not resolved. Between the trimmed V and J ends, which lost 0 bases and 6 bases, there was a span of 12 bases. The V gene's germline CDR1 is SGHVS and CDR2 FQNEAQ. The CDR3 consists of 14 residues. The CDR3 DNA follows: TGTGCCAGCAGCTTAGCCGAGACACGGATCGAGCAGTACTTC. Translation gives CASSLAETRIEQYF.

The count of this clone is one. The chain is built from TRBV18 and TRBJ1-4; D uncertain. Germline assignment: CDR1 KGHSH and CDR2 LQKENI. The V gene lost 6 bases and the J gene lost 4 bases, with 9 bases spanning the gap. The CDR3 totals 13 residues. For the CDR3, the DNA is TGTGCCAGCTCGGGCCAGAATAATGAAAAACTGTTTTTT. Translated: CASSGQNNEKLFF.

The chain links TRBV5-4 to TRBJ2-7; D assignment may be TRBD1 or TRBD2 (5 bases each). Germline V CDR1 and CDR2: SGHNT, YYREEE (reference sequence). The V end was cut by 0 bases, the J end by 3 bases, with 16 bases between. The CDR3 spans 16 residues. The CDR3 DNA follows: TGTGCCAGCAGCTTGGGGGGCGGATCACGGGGCTACGAGCAGTACTTC. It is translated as CASSLGGGSRGYEQYF. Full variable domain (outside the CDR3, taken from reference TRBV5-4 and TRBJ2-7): ETGVTQSPTHLIKTRGQQVTLRCSSQSGHNTVSWYQQALGQGPQFIFQYYREEENGRGNFPPRFSGLQFPNYSSELNVNALELDDSALYLCASSLGGGSRGYEQYFGPGTRLTVT.

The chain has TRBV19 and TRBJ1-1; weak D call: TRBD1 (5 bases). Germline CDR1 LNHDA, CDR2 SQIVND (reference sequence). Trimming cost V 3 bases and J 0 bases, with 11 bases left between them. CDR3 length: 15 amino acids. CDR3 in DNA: TGTGCCAGTAGTATTATGGGACCCTTGAACACTGAAGCTTTCTTT. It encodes CASSIMGPLNTEAFF.

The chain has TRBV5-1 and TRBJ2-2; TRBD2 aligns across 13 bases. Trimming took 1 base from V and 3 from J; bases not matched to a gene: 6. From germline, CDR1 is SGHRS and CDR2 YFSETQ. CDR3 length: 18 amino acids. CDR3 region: CASSLTSGRAEDTGELFF. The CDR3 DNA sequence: TGCGCCAGCAGCTTGACTAGCGGGAGGGCCGAGGACACCGGGGAGCTGTTTTTT.

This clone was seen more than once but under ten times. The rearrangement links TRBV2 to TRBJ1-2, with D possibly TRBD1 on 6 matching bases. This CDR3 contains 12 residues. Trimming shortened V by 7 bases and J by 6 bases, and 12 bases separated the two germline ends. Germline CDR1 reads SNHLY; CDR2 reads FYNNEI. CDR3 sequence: CASNIRDNGYTF. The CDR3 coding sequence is TGTGCCAGCAATATCAGGGACAATGGCTACACCTTC.

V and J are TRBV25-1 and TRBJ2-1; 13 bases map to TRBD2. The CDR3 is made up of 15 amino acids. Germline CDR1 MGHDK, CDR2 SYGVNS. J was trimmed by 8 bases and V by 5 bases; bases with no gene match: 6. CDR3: CASSPTSGRPDEQFF. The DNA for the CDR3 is TGTGCCAGCAGTCCGACTAGCGGGAGGCCTGATGAGCAGTTCTTC.

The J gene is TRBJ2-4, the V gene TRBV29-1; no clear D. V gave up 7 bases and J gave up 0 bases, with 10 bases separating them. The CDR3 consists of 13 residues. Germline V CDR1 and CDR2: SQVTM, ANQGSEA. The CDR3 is CSAYDVAKNIQYF. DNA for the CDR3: TGCAGCGCGTACGATGTAGCCAAAAACATTCAGTACTTC.

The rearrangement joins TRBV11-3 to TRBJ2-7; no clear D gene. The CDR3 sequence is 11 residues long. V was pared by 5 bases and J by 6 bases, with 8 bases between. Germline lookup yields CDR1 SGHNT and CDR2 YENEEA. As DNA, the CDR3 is TGTGCCAGCAGCCGCACGGGCGAGCAGTACTTC. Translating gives CASSRTGEQYF. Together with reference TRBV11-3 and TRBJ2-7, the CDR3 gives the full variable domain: EAGVVQSPRYKIIEKKQPVAFWCNPISGHNTLYWYLQNLGQGPELLIRYENEEAVDDSQLPKDRFSAERLKGVDSTLKIQPAELGDSAVYLCASSRTGEQYFGPGTRLTVT.

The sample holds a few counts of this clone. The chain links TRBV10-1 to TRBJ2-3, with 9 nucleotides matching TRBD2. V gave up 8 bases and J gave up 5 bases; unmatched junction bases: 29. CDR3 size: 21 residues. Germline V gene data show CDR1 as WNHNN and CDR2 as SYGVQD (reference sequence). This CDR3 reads CASSQPGVAGDKRWGGDTQYF. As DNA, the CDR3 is TGCGCCAGCTCCCAGCCTGGGGTAGCGGGAGATAAGAGGTGGGGGGGAGATACGCAGTATTTT.

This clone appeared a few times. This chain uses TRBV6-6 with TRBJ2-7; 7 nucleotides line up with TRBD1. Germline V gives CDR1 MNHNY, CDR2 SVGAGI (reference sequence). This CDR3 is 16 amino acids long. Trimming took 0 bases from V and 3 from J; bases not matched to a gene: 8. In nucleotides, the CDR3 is TGTGCCAGCAGTTACTCGTACACAGGGGCTCTCTACGAGCAGTACTTC. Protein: CASSYSYTGALYEQYF.

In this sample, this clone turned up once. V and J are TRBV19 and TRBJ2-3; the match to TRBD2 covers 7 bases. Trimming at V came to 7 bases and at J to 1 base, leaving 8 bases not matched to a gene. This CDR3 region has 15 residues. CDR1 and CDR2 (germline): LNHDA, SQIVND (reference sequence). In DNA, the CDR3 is TGTGCCAGTAACGAGTGGGGGGGAGGCACAGATACGCAGTATTTT. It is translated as CASNEWGGGTDTQYF.

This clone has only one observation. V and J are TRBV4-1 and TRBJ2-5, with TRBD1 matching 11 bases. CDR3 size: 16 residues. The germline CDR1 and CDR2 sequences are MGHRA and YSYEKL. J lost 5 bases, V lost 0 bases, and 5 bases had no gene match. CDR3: CASSQDPGQGVETQYF. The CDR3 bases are TGCGCCAGCAGCCAAGACCCGGGACAGGGGGTGGAGACCCAGTACTTC.

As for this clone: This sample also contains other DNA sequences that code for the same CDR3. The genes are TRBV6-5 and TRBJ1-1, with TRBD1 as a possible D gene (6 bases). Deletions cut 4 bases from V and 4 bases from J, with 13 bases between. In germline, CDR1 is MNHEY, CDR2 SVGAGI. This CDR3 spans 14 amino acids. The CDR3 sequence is CASSSRGRGTEAFF. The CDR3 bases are TGTGCCAGCAGTTCCAGGGGTAGAGGCACTGAAGCTTTCTTT.

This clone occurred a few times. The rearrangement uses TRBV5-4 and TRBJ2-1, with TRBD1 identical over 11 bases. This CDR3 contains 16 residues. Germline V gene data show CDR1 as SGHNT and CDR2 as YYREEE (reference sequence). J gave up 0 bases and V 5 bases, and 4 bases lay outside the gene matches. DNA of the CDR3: TGTGCCAGCAGTCCAGGACAGGGGGCCTCCTACAATGAGCAGTTCTTC. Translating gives CASSPGQGASYNEQFF.

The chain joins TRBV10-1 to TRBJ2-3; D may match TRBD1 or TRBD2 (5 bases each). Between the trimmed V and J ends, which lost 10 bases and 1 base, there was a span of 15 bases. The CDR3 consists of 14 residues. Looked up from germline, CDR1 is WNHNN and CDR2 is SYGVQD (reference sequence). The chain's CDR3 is CATPGLAGTDTQYF. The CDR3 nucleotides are TGCGCCACCCCGGGGCTAGCAGGCACAGATACGCAGTATTTT.

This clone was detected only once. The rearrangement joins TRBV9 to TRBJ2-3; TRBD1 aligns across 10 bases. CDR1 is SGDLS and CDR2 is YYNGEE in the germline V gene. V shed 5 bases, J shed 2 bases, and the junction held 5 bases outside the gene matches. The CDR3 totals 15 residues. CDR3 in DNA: TGTGCCAGCAGTGTGGGACAGGGGATCACAGATACGCAGTATTTT. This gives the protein CASSVGQGITDTQYF.

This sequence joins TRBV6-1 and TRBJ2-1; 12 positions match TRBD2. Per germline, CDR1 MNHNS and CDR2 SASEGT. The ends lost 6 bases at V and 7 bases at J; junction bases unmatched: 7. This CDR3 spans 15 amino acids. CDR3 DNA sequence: TGTGCCAGCAGGCGGCTAGCGGGAGGGGAAAATGAGCAGTTCTTC. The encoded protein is CASRRLAGGENEQFF.

This CDR3 reads CASSSLGTSGRNEQFF. The CDR3 DNA is TGTGCCAGCAGCTCGCTGGGTACTAGTGGGAGGAATGAGCAGTTCTTC. This sequence joins TRBV9 and TRBJ2-1; weak D call: TRBD2 (6 bases). V lost 4 bases, J lost 7 bases, and 21 bases lay in between. The CDR3 sequence is 16 residues long. Germline CDR1 is SGDLS and CDR2 is YYNGEE.

CDR3 DNA sequence: TGTGCCTGGAGTGTACCCGGGCGGGGGGCGATGAACACTGAAGCTTTCTTT. Protein sequence: CAWSVPGRGAMNTEAFF. The rearrangement joins TRBV30 to TRBJ1-1; a possible D gene is TRBD1 (6 bases). The CDR3 is 17 residues long. Per the germline V gene, CDR1 is GTSNPN and CDR2 is SVGIG (reference sequence). Trimming removed 0 bases at V and 0 bases at J, with 17 bases between. Variable domain in full (rest from reference TRBV30 and TRBJ1-1): SQTIHQWPATLVQPVGSPLSLECTVEGTSNPNLYWYRQAAGRGLQLLFYSVGIGQISSEVPQNLSASRPQDRQFILSSKKLLLSDSGFYLCAWSVPGRGAMNTEAFFGQGTRLTVV.

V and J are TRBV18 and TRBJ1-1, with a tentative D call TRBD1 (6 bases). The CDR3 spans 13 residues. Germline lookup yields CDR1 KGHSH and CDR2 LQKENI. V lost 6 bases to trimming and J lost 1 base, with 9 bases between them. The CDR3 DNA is TGTGCCAGCTCGTGGGGACAGAACACTGAAGCTTTCTTT. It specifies CASSWGQNTEAFF. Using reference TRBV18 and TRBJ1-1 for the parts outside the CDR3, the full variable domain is NAGVMQNPRHLVRRRGQEARLRCSPMKGHSHVYWYRQLPEEGLKFMVYLQKENIIDESGMPKERFSAEFPKEGPSILRIQQVVRGDSAAYFCASSWGQNTEAFFGQGTRLTVV.

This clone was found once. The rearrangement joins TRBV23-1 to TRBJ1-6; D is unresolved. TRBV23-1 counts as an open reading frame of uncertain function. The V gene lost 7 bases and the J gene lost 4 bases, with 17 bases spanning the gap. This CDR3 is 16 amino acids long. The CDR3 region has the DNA TGCGCCAGCACCTTGGGGAGCCTGTTTTATAATTCACCCCTCCACTTT. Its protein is CASTLGSLFYNSPLHF.

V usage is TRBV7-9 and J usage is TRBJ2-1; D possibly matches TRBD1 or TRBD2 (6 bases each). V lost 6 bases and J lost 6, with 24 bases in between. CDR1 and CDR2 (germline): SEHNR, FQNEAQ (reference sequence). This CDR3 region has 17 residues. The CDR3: CASRGGSGKDLSNEQFF. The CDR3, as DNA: TGTGCCAGCAGAGGGGGGAGCGGTAAAGATCTCAGCAATGAGCAGTTCTTC.

This chain's CDR3 is CASSLGRADTQYF. The CDR3 DNA is TGTGCCAGCAGCTTAGGACGGGCAGATACGCAGTATTTT. V is TRBV7-6 and J is TRBJ2-3; D is unresolved. V lost 1 base and J lost 4, with 6 bases in between. Germline V gene data show CDR1 as SGHVS and CDR2 as FNYEAQ. The CDR3 is made up of 13 amino acids.

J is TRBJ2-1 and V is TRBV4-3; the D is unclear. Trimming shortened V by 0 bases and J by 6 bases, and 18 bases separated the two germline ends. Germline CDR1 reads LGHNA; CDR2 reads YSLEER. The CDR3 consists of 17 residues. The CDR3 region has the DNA TGCGCCAGCAGCCAAGATATAAGTGCAAGAGCTGGCAATGAGCAGTTCTTC. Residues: CASSQDISARAGNEQFF.

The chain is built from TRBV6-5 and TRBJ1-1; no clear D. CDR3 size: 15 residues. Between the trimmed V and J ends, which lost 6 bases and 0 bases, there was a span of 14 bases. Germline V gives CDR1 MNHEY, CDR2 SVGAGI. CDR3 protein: CASRPWTVMNTEAFF. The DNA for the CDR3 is TGTGCCAGCAGACCCTGGACGGTGATGAACACTGAAGCTTTCTTT.

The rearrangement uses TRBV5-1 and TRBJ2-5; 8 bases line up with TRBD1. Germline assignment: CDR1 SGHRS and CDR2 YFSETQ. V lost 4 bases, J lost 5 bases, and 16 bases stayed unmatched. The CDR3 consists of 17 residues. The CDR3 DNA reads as TGCGCCAGCAGCCTAGGACAGGGTGGTGGGAGAAGCGAGACCCAGTACTTC. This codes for CASSLGQGGGRSETQYF.